This entry concerns a single T cell receptor beta chain. The data belong to a study of blood T cell repertoires in COVID-19. On the study more broadly: The United States, Italy and Spain supplied acute and convalescent COVID-19 samples. T cells, B-cell-depleted T cells, or PBMCs supplied cDNA or gDNA.

Source study methods: Estimates of nucleated cell counts were drawn from the amplification of reference gene primers. Using immunoSEQ multiplex PCR, the repertoire was profiled, and TCRdb retains in-frame clones only, with some absent. The DNA was the basis for D and trimming; V, J and clone size are from that table. Found here are approximately 500,000 clones, about 89% of them singletons; the top ten hold about 8.2%. Germline V gives CDR1 SGHNT, CDR2 YYREEE (reference sequence). The CDR3 has 13 residues. The ends were cut back, 4 bases at V and 3 bases at J, with 10 bases in the middle. While infection was still active, Seattle patients were enrolled and then followed longitudinally.

The sample taken for sequencing was peripheral blood. The sequence came from a woman in her forties or fifties with COVID-19, enrolled during active disease. This chain uses TRBV5-4 with TRBJ2-5; possibly TRBD1 for D (6 bases). The CDR3 loop reads CASSTRTEETQYF. CDR3 DNA sequence: TGTGCCAGCAGCACTCGGACAGAAGAGACCCAGTACTTC.